This TCR beta chain derives from a study of liver allograft versus peripheral blood T cells. On the study more broadly: Blood and transplanted-liver T cell receptor repertoires from recipients were compared. Overall study results and limits: Reports indicated that T cell receptor repertoires inside liver allografts differed from those in peripheral blood.

TCRdb analysed the reads with MiXCR anew, one entry per CDR3 protein. Here the sample spans some 9,000 distinct CDR3 sequences, around 21% being singletons. This clonotype qualifies as medium-sized. As yet, its antigen is unknown. The sequence derives from a human patient who had a liver transplant. Some of the T cells might come from the graft donor.

CDR3 in amino acids: CASSPSGSPIEQYF. The CDR3 DNA is TGTGCCAGCTCACCAAGCGGGAGTCCCATCGAGCAGTACTTC. The rearrangement uses TRBV18 and TRBJ2-7; TRBD2 matches at 8 bases. The germline CDR1 and CDR2 sequences are KGHSH and LQKENI. Trimming at V came to 2 bases and at J to 6 bases, leaving 6 bases not matched to a gene. This CDR3 spans 14 amino acids. Combining the CDR3 with reference TRBV18 and TRBJ2-7 gives the whole variable domain NAGVMQNPRHLVRRRGQEARLRCSPMKGHSHVYWYRQLPEEGLKFMVYLQKENIIDESGMPKERFSAEFPKEGPSILRIQQVVRGDSAAYFCASSPSGSPIEQYFGPGTRLTVT.